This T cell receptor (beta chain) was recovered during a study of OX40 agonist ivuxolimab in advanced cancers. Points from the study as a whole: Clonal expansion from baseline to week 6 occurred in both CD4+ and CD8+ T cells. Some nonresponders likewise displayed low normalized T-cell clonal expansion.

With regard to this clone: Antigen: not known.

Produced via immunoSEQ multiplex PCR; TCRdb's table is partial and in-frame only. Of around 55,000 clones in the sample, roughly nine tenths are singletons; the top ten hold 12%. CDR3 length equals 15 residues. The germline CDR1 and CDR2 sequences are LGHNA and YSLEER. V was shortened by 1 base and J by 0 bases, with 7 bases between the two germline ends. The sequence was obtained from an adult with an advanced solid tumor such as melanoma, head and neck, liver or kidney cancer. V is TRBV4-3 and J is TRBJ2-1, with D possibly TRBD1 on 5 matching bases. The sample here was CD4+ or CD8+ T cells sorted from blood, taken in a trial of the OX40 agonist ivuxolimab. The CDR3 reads CASSQGGSSYNEQFF. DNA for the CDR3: TGCGCCAGCAGCCAAGGGGGCAGCTCCTACAATGAGCAGTTCTTC.